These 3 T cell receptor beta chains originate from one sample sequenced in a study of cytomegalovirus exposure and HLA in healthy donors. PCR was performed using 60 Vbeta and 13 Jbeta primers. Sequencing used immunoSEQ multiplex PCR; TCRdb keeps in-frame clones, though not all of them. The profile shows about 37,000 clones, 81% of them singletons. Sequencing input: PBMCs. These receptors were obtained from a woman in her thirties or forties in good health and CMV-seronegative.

As DNA, the CDR3 is TGTGCCACCAGCAGACCGTTCAGTGAAGCTTTCTTT. Translation gives CATSRPFSEAFF. The chain has TRBV15 and TRBJ1-1; D gene ambiguous. Trimming removed 2 bases at V and 7 bases at J, with 8 bases between. The germline gives CDR1 LNHNV, CDR2 YYDKDF (reference sequence). The CDR3 loop spans 12 amino acids.

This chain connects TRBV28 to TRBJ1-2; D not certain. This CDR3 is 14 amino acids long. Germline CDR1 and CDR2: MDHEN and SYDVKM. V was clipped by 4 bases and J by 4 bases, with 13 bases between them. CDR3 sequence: CASSSPRRAYGYTF. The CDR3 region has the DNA TGTGCCAGCAGTTCCCCAAGGAGGGCCTATGGCTACACCTTC.

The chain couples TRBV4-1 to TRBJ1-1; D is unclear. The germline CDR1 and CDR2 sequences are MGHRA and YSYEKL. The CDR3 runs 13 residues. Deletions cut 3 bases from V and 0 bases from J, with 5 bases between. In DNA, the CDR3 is TGCGCCAGCAGCCAGGGAGTGAACACTGAAGCTTTCTTT. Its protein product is CASSQGVNTEAFF.